Below, one T cell receptor beta chain is given with its context. Source study methods: For nucleated cells, counts were estimated from reference gene primer amplification. TCRdb's copy holds only in-frame clones and misses some; the assay was immunoSEQ multiplex PCR. The V and J calls and clone size were taken over from that table, and D and trimming were inferred from the DNA. The sample contains 100,000 to 150,000 clones, 85% of which appear only once. These data come from a study of blood T cell repertoires in COVID-19. About the research overall: From the United States, Italy and Spain came samples of acute and convalescent COVID-19. T cells, B-cell-depleted T cells, or PBMCs supplied cDNA or gDNA.

Germline lookup yields CDR1 MNHEY and CDR2 SVGAGI. The CDR3 is made up of 14 amino acids. With 8 bases clipped from V and 0 bases from J, the junction kept 6 bases outside the gene matches. The sequenced sample consisted of peripheral blood. The receptor was isolated from an elderly woman with acute or convalescent COVID-19. This chain uses TRBV6-5 with TRBJ1-1, with 7 bases that match TRBD1. The CDR3 region is CASSGGGLNTEAFF. The CDR3 DNA follows: TGTGCCAGCTCAGGGGGTGGCTTGAACACTGAAGCTTTCTTT.